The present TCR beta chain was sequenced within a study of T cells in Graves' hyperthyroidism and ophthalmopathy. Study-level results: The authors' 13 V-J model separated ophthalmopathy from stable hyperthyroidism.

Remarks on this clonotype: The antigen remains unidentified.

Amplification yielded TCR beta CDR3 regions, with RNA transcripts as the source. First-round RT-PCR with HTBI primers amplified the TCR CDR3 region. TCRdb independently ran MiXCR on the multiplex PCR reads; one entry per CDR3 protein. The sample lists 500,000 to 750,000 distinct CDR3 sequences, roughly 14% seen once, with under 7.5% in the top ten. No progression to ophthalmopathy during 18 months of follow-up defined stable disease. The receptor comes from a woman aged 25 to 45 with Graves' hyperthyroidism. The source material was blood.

CDR3 sequence (DNA): TGCAGTGCTAGAGAGAGTGGGACTAGCGGGATCCAAGAGACCCAGTACTTC. It yields the protein CSARESGTSGIQETQYF. This chain uses TRBV20-1 with TRBJ2-5; TRBD2 matches at 13 bases. The V segment lost 0 bases and the J segment 1 base; nucleotides outside the gene matches: 5. The germline CDR1 and CDR2 sequences are DFQATT and SNEGSKA (reference sequence). The CDR3 contains 17 residues.